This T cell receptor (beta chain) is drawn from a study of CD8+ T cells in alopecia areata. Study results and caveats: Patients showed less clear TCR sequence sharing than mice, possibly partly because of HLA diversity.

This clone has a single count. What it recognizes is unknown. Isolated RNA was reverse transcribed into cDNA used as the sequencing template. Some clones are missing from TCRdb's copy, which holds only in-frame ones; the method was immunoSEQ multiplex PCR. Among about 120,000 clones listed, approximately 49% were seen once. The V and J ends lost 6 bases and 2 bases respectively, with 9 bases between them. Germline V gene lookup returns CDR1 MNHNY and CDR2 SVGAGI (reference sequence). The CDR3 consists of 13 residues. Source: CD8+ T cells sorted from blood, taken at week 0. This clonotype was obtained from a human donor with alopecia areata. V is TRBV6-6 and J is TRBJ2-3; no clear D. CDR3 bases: TGTGCCAGCAGGGCGACGGTCACAGATACGCAGTATTTT. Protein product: CASRATVTDTQYF.